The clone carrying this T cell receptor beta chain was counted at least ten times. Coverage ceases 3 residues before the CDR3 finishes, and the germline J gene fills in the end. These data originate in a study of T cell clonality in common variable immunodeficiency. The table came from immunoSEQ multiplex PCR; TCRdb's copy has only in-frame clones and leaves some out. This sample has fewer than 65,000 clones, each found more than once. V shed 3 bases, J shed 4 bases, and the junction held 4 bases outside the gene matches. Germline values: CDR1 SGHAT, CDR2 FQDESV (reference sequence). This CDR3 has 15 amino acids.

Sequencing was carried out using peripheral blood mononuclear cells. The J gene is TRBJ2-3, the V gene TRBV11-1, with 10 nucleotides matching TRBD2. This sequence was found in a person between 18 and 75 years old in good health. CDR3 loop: CASSFRLAGADTQYF. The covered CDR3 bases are TGTGCCAGCAGCTTCAGGCTAGCGGGAGCAGATACG.